This is a list of T cell receptor beta chains from one sample in a study of response to subunit inactivated influenza vaccine. TCRdb recomputed calls from the RT-PCR reads with MiXCR, one row per CDR3 protein. This sample has hundreds of thousands of distinct CDR3 sequences, with around 8% found just once. The sequences come from PBMCs from blood, collected less than 30 months after vaccination. Source of these receptors: a man aged 50-75 years who received an inactivated influenza vaccine. CDR3s include the opening cysteine and the closing phenylalanine or tryptophan. A D gene is named only where the DNA matches it firmly. Not all rows give a size; the values are once, few, many and, for expanded clones, a class.

>TRBJ2-7|few|TRBV7-2|TRBD1
CASSLAGSGGSYEQYF
TGTGCCAGCAGCTTAGCAGGTTCAGGGGGATCCTACGAGCAGTACTTC
>TRBJ2-3|.|TRBV20-1|.
CSAWADTQYF
TGCAGTGCGTGGGCCGATACGCAGTATTTT
>TRBJ2-7|few|TRBV12-3/TRBV12-4|TRBD1
CASRTTGGYEQYF
TGTGCCAGCAGGACGACAGGGGGCTACGAGCAGTACTTC
>TRBJ2-2|many|TRBV4-3|.
CASSQGRPRAGELFF
TGCGCCAGCAGCCAAGGAAGGCCCAGGGCCGGGGAGCTGTTTTTT
>TRBJ1-1|few|TRBV28|TRBD1
CASSLSGTGTEAFF
TGTGCCAGCAGTTTATCCGGGACAGGGACTGAAGCTTTCTTT
>TRBJ1-2|.|TRBV6-5|.
CASGTSIYGYTF
TGTGCCAGCGGGACGTCTATCTATGGCTACACCTTC
>TRBJ2-1|few|TRBV20-1|.
CSARGARGYNEQFF
TGCAGTGCTAGAGGGGCTCGCGGGTACAATGAGCAGTTCTTC
>TRBJ2-1|.|TRBV24-1|.
CATSESGGGGFGSYNEQFF
TGTGCCACCAGTGAATCAGGCGGGGGCGGGTTTGGGTCCTACAATGAGCAGTTCTTC
>TRBJ2-1|few|TRBV5-1|TRBD1
CASSLGTGAYNEQFF
TGCGCCAGCAGCTTGGGTACAGGGGCCTACAATGAGCAGTTCTTC
>TRBJ2-7|many|TRBV2|TRBD1
CASSEIGQGTYEQYF
TGTGCCAGCAGTGAAATCGGACAGGGGACCTACGAGCAGTACTTC
>TRBJ2-3|few|TRBV24-1|.
CATSDWMETDTQYF
TGTGCCACCAGTGATTGGATGGAAACAGATACGCAGTATTTT
>TRBJ1-1|.|TRBV5-6|TRBD1
CASSLRVQGGAFF
TGTGCCAGCAGCTTGCGGGTACAGGGGGGAGCTTTCTTT
>TRBJ2-5|.|TRBV10-3|.
CAIRETGETQYF
TGTGCCATCAGGGAGACAGGAGAGACCCAGTACTTC
>TRBJ2-7|.|TRBV12-3/TRBV12-4|TRBD2
CASSKGLAGWYEQYF
TGTGCCAGCAGCAAAGGACTAGCGGGATGGTACGAGCAGTACTTC
>TRBJ2-2|few|TRBV10-1|TRBD2
CASSEVTSAGTGELFF
TGCGCCAGCAGTGAGGTCACTAGCGCGGGCACCGGGGAGCTGTTTTTT
>TRBJ2-7|many|TRBV5-1|TRBD1
CASSLKDREPYEQYF
TGCGCCAGCAGCTTAAAGGACAGGGAACCCTACGAGCAGTACTTC
>TRBJ1-1|few|TRBV5-1|TRBD1
CASSLDRGGSEAFF
TGCGCCAGCAGCTTGGACAGGGGTGGTTCTGAAGCTTTCTTT
>TRBJ1-5|.|TRBV18|.
CASSPPQPRGGQPQHF
TGTGCCAGCTCACCACCGCAGCCGAGGGGCGGTCAGCCCCAGCATTTT